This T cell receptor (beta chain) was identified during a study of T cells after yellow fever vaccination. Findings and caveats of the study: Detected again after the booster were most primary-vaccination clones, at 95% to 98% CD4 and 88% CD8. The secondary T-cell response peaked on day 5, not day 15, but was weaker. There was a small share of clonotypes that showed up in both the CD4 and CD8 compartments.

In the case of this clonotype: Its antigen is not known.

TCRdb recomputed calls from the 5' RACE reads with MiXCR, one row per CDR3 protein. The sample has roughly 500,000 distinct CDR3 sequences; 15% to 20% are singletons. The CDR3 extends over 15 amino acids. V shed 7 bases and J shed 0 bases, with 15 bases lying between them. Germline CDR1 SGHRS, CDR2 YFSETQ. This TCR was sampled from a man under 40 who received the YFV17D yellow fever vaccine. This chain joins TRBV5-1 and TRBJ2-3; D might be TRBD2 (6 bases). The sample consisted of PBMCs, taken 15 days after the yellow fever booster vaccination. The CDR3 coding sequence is TGCGCCAGCGAATGGGGTAGCGGCAGCACAGATACGCAGTATTTT. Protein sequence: CASEWGSGSTDTQYF.